The rows below give T cell receptor beta chains drawn from one sample of a study of vaccination and CD4 T cells after COVID-19. MiXCR was run by TCRdb on the PCR reads, yielding one entry per CDR3 protein. The sample has roughly 13,000 distinct CDR3 sequences, 53% seen once; the top ten hold about 30%. What these receptors recognize is not known. The sample comprised CD4+ T cells from blood, cultured in vitro. The receptor set was obtained from a human donor who had recovered from COVID-19. CDR3s include the opening cysteine and the closing phenylalanine or tryptophan. A D gene is named only where the DNA matches it firmly. Clone size is shown for a subset of rows, as once, few, many or a class of expanded clone.

abundance	d_gene	v_gene	j_gene	CDR3aa	CDR3nt
few	.	TRBV6-1	TRBJ1-5	CASSGEIPGPFLSNQPQHF	TGTGCCAGCAGTGGAGAGATACCGGGCCCATTCCTTAGCAATCAGCCCCAGCATTTT
few	.	TRBV12-3/TRBV12-4	TRBJ2-2	CASSLSPNTGELFF	TGTGCCAGCAGTTTATCACCGAACACCGGGGAGCTGTTTTTT
large	.	TRBV28	TRBJ1-1	CASSAPWGSTEAFF	TGTGCCAGCAGCGCTCCGTGGGGGAGTACTGAAGCTTTCTTT
.	TRBD2	TRBV2	TRBJ2-5	CASSRGLAGGRQETQYF	TGTGCCAGCAGCCGCGGACTAGCGGGGGGGAGGCAAGAGACCCAGTACTTC
.	.	TRBV20-1	TRBJ1-6	CSARKGSYNSPLHF	TGCAGTGCTAGAAAGGGCTCCTATAATTCACCCCTCCACTTT
.	.	TRBV27	TRBJ1-2	CASRSSTGWGYTF	TGTGCCAGCAGGTCGAGTACAGGGTGGGGCTACACCTTC
.	TRBD1	TRBV20-1	TRBJ2-4	CSARDLTGGKNIQYF	TGCAGTGCTAGAGACCTGACAGGGGGGAAAAACATTCAGTACTTC
few	.	TRBV20-1	TRBJ1-1	CSARVVGAGEAFF	TGCAGTGCTAGAGTGGTGGGGGCGGGTGAAGCTTTCTTT
.	.	TRBV10-3	TRBJ1-5	CAISESGRGSNQPQHF	TGTGCCATCAGTGAGTCGGGGCGGGGTAGCAATCAGCCCCAGCATTTT
.	TRBD1	TRBV18	TRBJ2-7	CASSPGQTSYEQYF	TGTGCCAGCTCCCCGGGACAGACTTCCTACGAGCAGTACTTC
.	.	TRBV20-1	TRBJ2-5	CSAKNRVGGGETQYF	TGCAGTGCTAAAAACCGCGTGGGGGGCGGGGAGACCCAGTACTTC
.	.	TRBV12-3/TRBV12-4	TRBJ1-1	CASKGQDTYTEAFF	TGTGCCAGCAAAGGACAAGACACTTACACTGAAGCTTTCTTT
few	.	TRBV20-1	TRBJ1-4	CSARGEKWGNEKLFF	TGCAGTGCTAGAGGGGAGAAGTGGGGGAATGAAAAACTGTTTTTT
.	TRBD2	TRBV20-1	TRBJ2-5	CSASRGQETQYF	TGCAGTGCTTCGCGGGGGCAAGAGACCCAGTACTTC
.	.	TRBV12-5	TRBJ2-5	CASGWGEPETQYF	TGTGCTAGTGGTTGGGGGGAGCCGGAGACCCAGTACTTC
.	.	TRBV6-1	TRBJ1-2	CASRRGGYGYTF	TGTGCCAGCAGAAGGGGGGGTTATGGCTACACCTTC
few	.	TRBV2	TRBJ1-6	CASSGGSAGEALHF	TGTGCCAGCAGTGGTGGCTCGGCGGGGGAGGCCCTCCACTTT
.	.	TRBV18	TRBJ1-3	CASSPTTGNTIYF	TGTGCCAGCTCACCGACTACGGGAAACACCATATATTTT
.	.	TRBV15	TRBJ1-2	CATSLGSNYGYTF	TGTGCCACCAGCTTAGGTTCTAACTATGGCTACACCTTC
.	.	TRBV4-3	TRBJ1-1	CASSQDITDTEAFF	TGCGCCAGCAGCCAAGATATTACGGACACTGAAGCTTTCTTT
.	.	TRBV4-1	TRBJ1-4	CASSPAEAGFNEKLFF	TGCGCCAGCAGCCCCGCCGAAGCAGGGTTTAATGAAAAACTGTTTTTT
.	TRBD1	TRBV9	TRBJ1-2	CASSVGQDGYTF	TGTGCCAGCAGCGTCGGACAGGATGGCTACACCTTC
.	TRBD1	TRBV27	TRBJ2-7	CASSLSFTGGSSYEQYF	TGTGCCAGCAGTTTATCCTTTACAGGGGGGAGCTCCTACGAGCAGTACTTC
.	.	TRBV5-5	TRBJ1-1	CASSLGRNTEAFF	TGTGCCAGCAGCTTGGGTAGAAACACTGAAGCTTTCTTT
.	TRBD1	TRBV7-3	TRBJ2-2	CASSNTGGRTGELFF	TGTGCCAGCAGCAATACAGGGGGCCGCACCGGGGAGCTGTTTTTT
.	.	TRBV10-3	TRBJ2-6	CAISELGQQTSGANVLTF	TGTGCCATCAGTGAGCTAGGACAGCAGACCTCTGGGGCCAACGTCCTGACTTTC
few	.	TRBV24-1	TRBJ2-2	CATSDPRKEGELFF	TGTGCCACCAGTGACCCCCGAAAGGAAGGGGAGCTGTTTTTT
.	.	TRBV20-1	TRBJ2-7	CSASDRTSYEQYF	TGCAGTGCTAGTGACCGGACCTCCTACGAGCAGTACTTC
.	.	TRBV2	TRBJ1-1	CASSGTGTVNTEAFF	TGTGCCAGCAGCGGAACCGGGACGGTGAACACTGAAGCTTTCTTT
.	.	TRBV5-1	TRBJ1-2	CASSLEAGRDYGYTF	TGCGCCAGCAGCTTGGAGGCAGGGAGAGACTATGGCTACACCTTC
once	.	TRBV21-1	TRBJ2-5	CASSSIIKNLRSSETQYF	TGTGCCAGCAGCTCCATTATTAAAAACCTACGTAGCAGCGAGACCCAGTACTTC
.	.	TRBV14	TRBJ2-5	CASSKRQETQYF	TGTGCCAGCAGCAAACGCCAAGAGACCCAGTACTTC
few	TRBD2	TRBV28	TRBJ2-5	CATDRLAGEETQYF	TGTGCCACCGATAGGTTAGCGGGGGAAGAGACCCAGTACTTC
.	TRBD1	TRBV4-1	TRBJ2-2	CASSAPGQGTGELFF	TGCGCCAGCAGCGCTCCGGGACAGGGAACCGGGGAGCTGTTTTTT
.	.	TRBV7-9	TRBJ1-1	CASSSLTPTEAFF	TGTGCCAGCAGCTCTCTGACCCCCACTGAAGCTTTCTTT
.	.	TRBV7-9	TRBJ2-1	CASSLVGAEQFF	TGTGCCAGCAGCTTGGTGGGGGCTGAGCAGTTCTTC
.	.	TRBV20-1	TRBJ2-4	CSALDRNPQAKNIQYF	TGCAGTGCCCTCGACAGAAACCCACAAGCCAAAAACATTCAGTACTTC
.	.	TRBV6-2/TRBV6-3	TRBJ2-7	CASSLGRKKTGYEQYF	TGTGCCAGCAGTCTGGGACGGAAGAAGACAGGCTACGAGCAGTACTTC
few	TRBD2	TRBV7-8	TRBJ2-2	CASSFSPAGGPRTGELFF	TGTGCCAGCAGCTTCTCGCCAGCGGGAGGGCCGAGGACCGGGGAGCTGTTTTTT
.	TRBD2	TRBV5-4	TRBJ2-3	CASSLGGGAFTDTQYF	TGTGCCAGCAGCTTGGGGGGGGGAGCCTTCACAGATACGCAGTATTTT
.	TRBD2	TRBV28	TRBJ2-5	CASSLPLAGEETQYF	TGTGCCAGCAGTTTGCCTCTAGCGGGCGAGGAGACCCAGTACTTC
.	TRBD1	TRBV28	TRBJ2-7	CASKGGQATYEQYF	TGTGCCAGCAAGGGGGGACAGGCTACCTACGAGCAGTACTTC
.	TRBD1	TRBV6-1	TRBJ1-1	CASIQGVEAFF	TGTGCCAGCATTCAGGGGGTTGAAGCTTTCTTT
once	TRBD1	TRBV20-1	TRBJ1-5	CNAGQGNQPQHF	TGCAATGCCGGACAGGGCAATCAGCCCCAGCATTTT
.	.	TRBV2	TRBJ2-7	CASSAYRDSWDQYF	TGTGCCAGCAGTGCCTACCGGGACTCCTGGGACCAGTACTTC
few	TRBD1	TRBV20-1	TRBJ2-3	CSASSRTGYTDTQYF	TGCAGTGCTAGTTCCAGGACAGGTTATACAGATACGCAGTATTTT
.	.	TRBV7-9	TRBJ1-3	CASSLQGNTIYF	TGTGCCAGCAGCTTACAAGGGAACACCATATATTTT
once	TRBD2	TRBV7-2	TRBJ2-5	CASSVGGAGETQYF	TGTGCCAGCAGCGTCGGGGGGGCGGGGGAGACCCAGTACTTC
few	TRBD1	TRBV27	TRBJ1-1	CASTSGQGTSAGAFF	TGTGCCAGCACCTCGGGACAGGGGACCTCCGCCGGGGCTTTCTTT
.	TRBD1	TRBV2	TRBJ2-2	CASSGTGGGTGELFF	TGTGCCAGCAGTGGGACAGGGGGCGGGACCGGGGAGCTGTTTTTT
.	.	TRBV20-1	TRBJ2-7	CSANQRDTREQYF	TGCAGTGCTAACCAGCGGGACACAAGGGAGCAGTACTTC
.	TRBD1	TRBV20-1	TRBJ2-5	CSARDFEGSGGEETQYF	TGCAGTGCTAGAGATTTCGAAGGATCAGGGGGCGAGGAGACCCAGTACTTC
.	TRBD2	TRBV7-3	TRBJ2-2	CASSRNGEGTGELFF	TGTGCCAGCAGCCGAAATGGGGAGGGCACCGGGGAGCTGTTTTTT
few	TRBD1	TRBV18	TRBJ2-7	CASSPPGQDYEQYF	TGTGCCAGCTCACCACCGGGACAGGACTACGAGCAGTACTTC